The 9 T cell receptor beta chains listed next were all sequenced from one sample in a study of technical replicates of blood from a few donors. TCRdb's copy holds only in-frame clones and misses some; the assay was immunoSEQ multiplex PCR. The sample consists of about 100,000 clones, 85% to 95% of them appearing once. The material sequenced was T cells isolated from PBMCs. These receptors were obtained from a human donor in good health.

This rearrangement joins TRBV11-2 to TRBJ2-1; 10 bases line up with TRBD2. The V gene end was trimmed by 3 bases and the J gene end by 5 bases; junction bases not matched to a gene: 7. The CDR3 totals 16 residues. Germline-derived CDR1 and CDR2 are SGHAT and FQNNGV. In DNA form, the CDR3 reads TGTGCCAGCAGCTTGACCGGGACTAGCGATGACAATGAGCAGTTCTTC. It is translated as CASSLTGTSDDNEQFF.

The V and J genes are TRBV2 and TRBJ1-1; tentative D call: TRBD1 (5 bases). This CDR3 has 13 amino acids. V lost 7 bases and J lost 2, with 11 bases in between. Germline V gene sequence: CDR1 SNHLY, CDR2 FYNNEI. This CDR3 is CASTGLINTEAFF. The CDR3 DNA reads TGTGCCAGCACGGGACTGATAAACACTGAAGCTTTCTTT.

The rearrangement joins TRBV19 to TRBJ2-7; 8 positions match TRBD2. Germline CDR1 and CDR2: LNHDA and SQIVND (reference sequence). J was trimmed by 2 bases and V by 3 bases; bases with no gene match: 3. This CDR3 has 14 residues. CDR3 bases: TGTGCCAGTAGTATGGGACTAGGTGCCTACGAGCAGTACTTC. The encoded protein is CASSMGLGAYEQYF.

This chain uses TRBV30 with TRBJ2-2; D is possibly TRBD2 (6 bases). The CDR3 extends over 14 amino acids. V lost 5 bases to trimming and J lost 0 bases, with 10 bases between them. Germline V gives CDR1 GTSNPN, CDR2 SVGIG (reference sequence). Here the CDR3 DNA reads TGTGCCTGGGCTAGCGTTTCGAACACCGGGGAGCTGTTTTTT. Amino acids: CAWASVSNTGELFF. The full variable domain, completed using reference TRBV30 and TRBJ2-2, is SQTIHQWPATLVQPVGSPLSLECTVEGTSNPNLYWYRQAAGRGLQLLFYSVGIGQISSEVPQNLSASRPQDRQFILSSKKLLLSDSGFYLCAWASVSNTGELFFGEGSRLTVL.

The CDR3 loop reads CASSPWPRTGAYGYTF. The DNA for the CDR3 is TGTGCCAGCTCCCCATGGCCCCGGACAGGGGCCTATGGCTACACCTTC. The chain recombines TRBV18 with TRBJ1-2; TRBD1 matches 9 bases. J gave up 4 bases and V 6 bases, and 12 bases lay outside the gene matches. Looked up from germline, CDR1 is KGHSH and CDR2 is LQKENI. This CDR3 contains 16 residues.

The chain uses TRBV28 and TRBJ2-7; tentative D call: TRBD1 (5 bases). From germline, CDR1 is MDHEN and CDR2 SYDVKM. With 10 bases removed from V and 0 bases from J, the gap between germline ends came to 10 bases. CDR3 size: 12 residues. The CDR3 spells CAIRQSSYEQYF. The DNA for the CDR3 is TGTGCCATCCGACAGAGCTCCTACGAGCAGTACTTC.

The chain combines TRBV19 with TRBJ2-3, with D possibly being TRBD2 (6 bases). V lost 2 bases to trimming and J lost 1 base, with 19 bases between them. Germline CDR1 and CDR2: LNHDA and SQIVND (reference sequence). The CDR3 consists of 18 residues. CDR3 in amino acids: CASSIYSGLIGGTDTQYF. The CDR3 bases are TGTGCCAGTAGTATATACTCGGGACTCATCGGTGGCACAGATACGCAGTATTTT.

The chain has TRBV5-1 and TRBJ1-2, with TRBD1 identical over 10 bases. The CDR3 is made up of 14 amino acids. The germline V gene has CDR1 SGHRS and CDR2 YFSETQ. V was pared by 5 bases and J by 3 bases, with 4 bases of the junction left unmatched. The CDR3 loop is CASSSDRGDYGYTF. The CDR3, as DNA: TGCGCCAGCAGTTCGGACAGGGGGGACTATGGCTACACCTTC.

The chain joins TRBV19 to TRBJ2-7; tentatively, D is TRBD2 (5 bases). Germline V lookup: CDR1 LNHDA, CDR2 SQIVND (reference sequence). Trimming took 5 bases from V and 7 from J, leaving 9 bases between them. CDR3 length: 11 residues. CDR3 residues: CASSGQREQYF. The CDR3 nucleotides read TGTGCCAGTAGTGGGCAGCGGGAGCAGTACTTC.